Below are 29 T cell receptor beta chains sequenced from a single sample in a study of blood T cell repertoires in COVID-19. The table came from immunoSEQ multiplex PCR; TCRdb's copy has only in-frame clones and leaves some out. The sample consists of a few hundred thousand clones, 65% to 85% of them appearing once. The sequencing input was PBMCs or T cells enriched from blood (not recorded which). The receptor set was obtained from a man in his forties or fifties who had recovered from COVID-19.

The CDR3 nucleotides read TGTGCCAGTAGTATCCCTGACAGGGGGCTCAATCAGCCCCAGCATTTT. It translates to CASSIPDRGLNQPQHF. V is TRBV19 and J is TRBJ1-5; 10 bases agree with TRBD1. The J segment lost 3 bases and the V segment lost 3 bases, leaving 5 bases of the junction unmatched. This CDR3 region has 16 residues. The V gene's germline CDR1 is LNHDA and CDR2 SQIVND (reference sequence).

J is TRBJ1-2 and V is TRBV7-9, with no clear D. The V gene lost 5 bases and the J gene lost 4 bases, with 11 bases spanning the gap. CDR1 is SEHNR and CDR2 is FQNEAQ in the germline V gene (reference sequence). This CDR3 comprises 13 residues. The CDR3 spells CASSPPAGYGYTF. DNA for the CDR3: TGTGCCAGCAGCCCGCCGGCGGGCTATGGCTACACCTTC.

The CDR3 loop reads CASSWDPSGRYTGELFF. CDR3 sequence (DNA): TGTGCCAGCAGCTGGGACCCTAGCGGGAGGTACACCGGGGAGCTGTTTTTT. V and J are TRBV5-6 and TRBJ2-2, with TRBD2 matching over 11 bases. The germline V gene encodes CDR1 SGHDT and CDR2 YYEEEE. Trimming removed 3 bases from V and 3 bases from J; junction bases left unmatched: 7. The CDR3 consists of 17 residues. Looking up the rest from reference TRBV5-6 and TRBJ2-2 gives the full variable domain: DAGVTQSPTHLIKTRGQQVTLRCSPKSGHDTVSWYQQALGQGPQFIFQYYEEEERQRGNFPDRFSGHQFPNYSSELNVNALLLGDSALYLCASSWDPSGRYTGELFFGEGSRLTVL.

The J gene is TRBJ1-5, the V gene TRBV28; tentatively, D is TRBD1 (5 bases). Trimming cost V 8 bases and J 2 bases, with 13 bases left between them. The CDR3 runs to 14 residues. In germline, CDR1 is MDHEN, CDR2 SYDVKM. In DNA form, the CDR3 reads TGTGCCAGCGCAAGGGGCGTGGGCAATCAGCCCCAGCATTTT. Translation: CASARGVGNQPQHF.

The chain has TRBV9 and TRBJ2-3; D unresolved. The CDR3 contains 17 residues. The germline gives CDR1 SGDLS, CDR2 YYNGEE. Trimming cost V 4 bases and J 2 bases, with 20 bases left between them. CDR3 residues: CASSPYSDPAFTDTQYF. The CDR3 DNA reads TGTGCCAGCAGCCCTTACAGTGACCCGGCCTTCACAGATACGCAGTATTTT.

The chain recombines TRBV28 with TRBJ1-4; D is perhaps TRBD1 (6 bases). This CDR3 is 14 amino acids long. Germline CDR1 and CDR2: MDHEN and SYDVKM. The germline V and J ends were trimmed by 6 bases and 12 bases, with 20 bases remaining between them. CDR3 protein: CASSVTGPAVELFF. The CDR3 bases are TGTGCCAGCAGCGTTACAGGGCCCGCGGTAGAACTGTTTTTT.

The chain links TRBV5-6 to TRBJ2-3, with D tentatively TRBD1 (5 bases). V gave up 0 bases and J gave up 5 bases, with 16 bases separating them. The CDR3 loop spans 16 amino acids. The germline V gene encodes CDR1 SGHDT and CDR2 YYEEEE. The CDR3 region has the DNA TGTGCCAGCAGCTTGGTGGCCAGGGATGTGGTAGATACGCAGTATTTT. Encoded protein: CASSLVARDVVDTQYF.

The chain combines TRBV6-5 with TRBJ1-3, with 7 bases that match TRBD1. The CDR3 covers 16 residues. Germline V lookup: CDR1 MNHEY, CDR2 SVGAGI. V shed 0 bases and J 2 bases; nucleotides not matched to a gene: 4. CDR3 in amino acids: CASSYSRTGAGNTIYF. The CDR3 DNA sequence: TGTGCCAGCAGTTACTCCCGGACAGGAGCTGGAAACACCATATATTTT.

The chain is built from TRBV28 and TRBJ1-3, with TRBD1 matching over 8 bases. V was clipped by 2 bases and J by 7 bases; unmatched bases: 13. Germline V gene lookup returns CDR1 MDHEN and CDR2 SYDVKM. The CDR3 length is 17 residues. As DNA, the CDR3 is TGTGCCAGCAGTTTAGCAGGGGGCGCCCCTGGGAGGAACACCATATATTTT. Protein sequence: CASSLAGGAPGRNTIYF.

This clone appeared a few times. CDR3 coding DNA: TGTGCCAGCTCACCGTACCGGGGCACTGAAGCTTTCTTT. Its translation is CASSPYRGTEAFF. This chain uses TRBV18 with TRBJ1-1; D remains unclear. V lost 3 bases to trimming and J lost 4 bases, with 9 bases between them. CDR1 is KGHSH, CDR2 LQKENI, per germline. The CDR3 is 13 residues long.

V usage is TRBV27 and J usage is TRBJ1-1, with 9 bases that match TRBD1. The CDR3 totals 14 residues. V shed 4 bases and J 5 bases; nucleotides not matched to a gene: 5. Germline V gene sequence: CDR1 MNHEY, CDR2 SMNVEV (reference sequence). CDR3 DNA sequence: TGTGCCAGCAGTTACCGGGACAGGGCGACTGAAGCTTTCTTT. It translates to CASSYRDRATEAFF.

The CDR3 DNA follows: TGTGCCAGCAGCAGAACAGGGCGGGAGACCCAGTACTTC. It codes for CASSRTGRETQYF. This rearrangement joins TRBV5-6 to TRBJ2-5; the D gene is possibly TRBD1 (6 bases). Germline-derived CDR1 and CDR2 are SGHDT and YYEEEE. With 4 bases removed from V and 5 bases from J, the gap between germline ends came to 12 bases. This CDR3 has 13 amino acids.

The chain employs TRBV19 and TRBJ1-5; D remains ambiguous. CDR1 and CDR2 (germline): LNHDA, SQIVND (reference sequence). The CDR3 is 12 amino acids. Trimming shortened V by 5 bases and J by 7 bases, and 9 bases separated the two germline ends. DNA of the CDR3: TGTGCCAGTAGTCCCCCGGGACAGCCCCAGCATTTT. Its protein product is CASSPPGQPQHF.

This rearrangement joins TRBV9 to TRBJ1-4; 8 nucleotides agree with TRBD1. Germline V gives CDR1 SGDLS, CDR2 YYNGEE. The CDR3 is made up of 14 amino acids. J gave up 6 bases and V 3 bases, and 4 bases lay outside the gene matches. CDR3 sequence (DNA): TGTGCCAGCAGCGCTACAGGGGGGTATGAAAAACTGTTTTTT. The encoded protein is CASSATGGYEKLFF.

The chain has TRBV3-1 (or the pseudogene TRBV3-2) and TRBJ1-2, with 9 bases lining up with TRBD1. V shed 1 base and J 2 bases; nucleotides not matched to a gene: 8. The CDR3 length is 17 residues. From germline, CDR1 is LGHDT and CDR2 YNNKEL (reference sequence). The DNA of the CDR3 is TGTGCCAGCAGCCAAGGGGGACAGGGCCGAAGCAACTATGGCTACACCTTC. It yields the protein CASSQGGQGRSNYGYTF.

V usage is TRBV9 and J usage is TRBJ1-4; the D gene is possibly TRBD1 (5 bases). V lost 3 bases and J 0 bases, leaving 21 bases between the germline ends. The CDR3 is 19 residues long. CDR1 SGDLS and CDR2 YYNGEE come from the germline V gene. This chain's CDR3 is CASSALPSLGGATNEKLFF. The CDR3, as DNA: TGTGCCAGCAGCGCCCTCCCCTCCCTGGGGGGGGCAACTAATGAAAAACTGTTTTTT.

J is TRBJ1-4 and V is TRBV5-6; 8 bases match TRBD1. From germline, CDR1 is SGHDT and CDR2 YYEEEE. There are 16 residues in the CDR3. With V trimmed by 2 bases and J by 8 bases, 11 bases remained unmatched. The CDR3 nucleotides read TGTGCCAGCAGCTTATTCCCGGACAGGGATCGGGAAAAACTGTTTTTT. It translates to CASSLFPDRDREKLFF.

The chain is built from TRBV7-9 and TRBJ2-5; a possible D gene is TRBD1 (6 bases). The V gene lost 4 bases and the J gene lost 2 bases, with 11 bases spanning the gap. CDR1 and CDR2 (germline): SEHNR, FQNEAQ (reference sequence). CDR3 length: 14 amino acids. DNA of the CDR3: TGTGCCAGCAGCTCCAGGGGCCTACAAGAGACCCAGTACTTC. Translating gives CASSSRGLQETQYF.

The rearrangement uses TRBV15 and TRBJ1-4; the match to TRBD1 covers 8 bases. J gave up 6 bases and V 5 bases, and 8 bases lay outside the gene matches. CDR1 is LNHNV, CDR2 YYDKDF, per germline (reference sequence). The CDR3 extends over 15 amino acids. The CDR3 DNA follows: TGTGCCACCAGCCGAGGCGGGACAGGCGATGAAAAACTGTTTTTT. Translation: CATSRGGTGDEKLFF.

The gene calls are TRBV5-1 and TRBJ2-7; 13 positions match TRBD2. The V segment lost 2 bases and the J segment 4 bases; nucleotides outside the gene matches: 3. Germline V gene lookup returns CDR1 SGHRS and CDR2 YFSETQ. The CDR3 extends over 15 amino acids. This CDR3 reads CASSFGLAGAYEQYF. The CDR3 DNA reads as TGCGCCAGCAGCTTCGGACTAGCGGGAGCGTACGAGCAGTACTTC.

CDR3 residues: CSAPLANVLTF. The DNA for the CDR3 is TGCAGTGCTCCGTTGGCCAACGTCCTGACTTTC. V and J are TRBV20-1 and TRBJ2-6, with D uncertain. The length of the CDR3 is 11 residues. Per germline, CDR1 DFQATT and CDR2 SNEGSKA (reference sequence). V lost 5 bases and J lost 6, with 5 bases in between.

The V and J genes are TRBV5-1 and TRBJ1-5; tentative D call: TRBD1 (6 bases). Trimming left V 4 bases short and J 2 bases short, with 13 bases between. Germline V gene sequence: CDR1 SGHRS, CDR2 YFSETQ. This CDR3 is 15 amino acids long. CDR3 sequence reads: CASSPTGIGNQPQHF. CDR3 DNA: TGCGCCAGCAGCCCCACAGGGATAGGCAATCAGCCCCAGCATTTT.

V is TRBV7-8 and J is TRBJ1-5, with D tentatively TRBD1 (5 bases). Deletions cut 2 bases from V and 4 bases from J, with 12 bases between. The germline V gene encodes CDR1 SGHVS and CDR2 FQNEAQ. The CDR3 totals 15 residues. CDR3 residues: CASSLRGGVNQPQHF. The CDR3 DNA is TGTGCCAGCAGCTTAAGGGGAGGCGTTAATCAGCCCCAGCATTTT.

The rearrangement uses TRBV27 and TRBJ2-3; TRBD1 agrees at 7 bases. CDR3 length equals 15 residues. Losses at the gene ends were 4 bases for V and 4 bases for J; bases not matched to a gene: 8. CDR1 and CDR2 (germline): MNHEY, SMNVEV (reference sequence). CDR3 bases: TGTGCCAGCAGTTCCCGACAGGGTTGGGCAGATACGCAGTATTTT. Translating it yields CASSSRQGWADTQYF.

This clone has only a few counts. The chain recombines TRBV28 with TRBJ1-5, with 10 bases matching TRBD1. Germline V gives CDR1 MDHEN, CDR2 SYDVKM. This CDR3 has 14 amino acids. The junction had 1 base not matched to a gene; V was cut back by 3 bases and J by 5 bases. CDR3 coding DNA: TGTGCCAGCAGTTTTGGACAGGGGGATCAGCCCCAGCATTTT. Its protein is CASSFGQGDQPQHF.

J is TRBJ2-7 and V is TRBV7-2, with 10 nucleotides matching TRBD2. The CDR3 consists of 17 residues. Germline V CDR1 and CDR2: SGHTA, FQGNSA. V dropped 6 bases and J dropped 2; count of bases not matched to a gene: 13. This chain's CDR3 is CASRKLAGPSLAYEQYF. The CDR3 DNA sequence: TGTGCCAGCAGGAAACTAGCGGGGCCCTCATTGGCCTACGAGCAGTACTTC.

The chain couples TRBV30 to TRBJ1-6; 10 positions agree with TRBD1. CDR1 and CDR2 from the germline V gene are GTSNPN and SVGIG (reference sequence). Trimming took 3 bases from V and 10 from J; bases not matched to a gene: 9. CDR3 size: 15 residues. The CDR3 nucleotides are TGTGCCTGGAGGGCCGGGACAGGGGCTTACTCACCCCTCCACTTT. It yields the protein CAWRAGTGAYSPLHF.

J is TRBJ1-2 and V is TRBV9, with D tentatively TRBD1 (6 bases). This CDR3 has 15 amino acids. V lost 4 bases and J 1 base, leaving 14 bases between the germline ends. The germline CDR1 and CDR2 sequences are SGDLS and YYNGEE. The CDR3 protein is CASSPRTDNNYGYTF. CDR3 nucleotide sequence: TGTGCCAGCAGCCCCCGGACAGATAATAACTATGGCTACACCTTC.

The V and J genes are TRBV6-5 and TRBJ1-2, with 9 bases identical to TRBD1. The CDR3 length is 16 residues. Trimming at V came to 4 bases and at J to 7 bases, leaving 13 bases not matched to a gene. Germline lookup yields CDR1 MNHEY and CDR2 SVGAGI. CDR3 nucleotides: TGTGCCAGCAGTTGGCAAGGGACAGGGCCGATGGGTGGCTACACCTTC. It encodes CASSWQGTGPMGGYTF.